These 8 T cell receptor beta chains share one sample of origin, sequenced in a study of blood T cell repertoires in COVID-19. The assay was immunoSEQ multiplex PCR, and TCRdb's table has in-frame clones only and misses some. The sample consists of some 250,000 clones, roughly 84% of them appearing once. The sequenced sample was peripheral blood. The receptor set was obtained from a man in his 60s with acute or convalescent COVID-19.

The J gene is TRBJ2-2, the V gene TRBV27; 8 positions match TRBD2. The CDR3 runs 16 residues. Per germline, CDR1 MNHEY and CDR2 SMNVEV (reference sequence). After removal of 5 bases from V and 4 bases from J, the junction contained 9 bases not matched to a gene. CDR3 sequence (DNA): TGTGCCAGCAGTCGGGGGGGAGCGCGAGGCACCGGGGAGCTGTTTTTT. This codes for CASSRGGARGTGELFF.

The J gene is TRBJ2-5, the V gene TRBV5-4, with 7 bases matching TRBD2. CDR3 length equals 14 residues. The germline V gene has CDR1 SGHNT and CDR2 YYREEE (reference sequence). Trimming removed 4 bases from V and 1 base from J; junction bases left unmatched: 4. The chain's CDR3 is CASSPRGVQETQYF. The CDR3, as DNA: TGTGCCAGCAGCCCCCGGGGGGTCCAAGAGACCCAGTACTTC. The full variable domain, rest sourced from reference TRBV5-4 and TRBJ2-5, is ETGVTQSPTHLIKTRGQQVTLRCSSQSGHNTVSWYQQALGQGPQFIFQYYREEENGRGNFPPRFSGLQFPNYSSELNVNALELDDSALYLCASSPRGVQETQYFGPGTRLLVL.

The chain uses TRBV9 and TRBJ2-2, with 8 bases matching TRBD2. The germline CDR1 and CDR2 sequences are SGDLS and YYNGEE. The CDR3 extends over 15 amino acids. With 4 bases clipped from V and 0 bases from J, the junction kept 2 bases outside the gene matches. This CDR3 reads CASSLSGANTGELFF. CDR3 DNA: TGTGCCAGCAGCCTTAGCGGGGCGAACACCGGGGAGCTGTTTTTT. Full variable domain (rest looked up from reference TRBV9 and TRBJ2-2): DSGVTQTPKHLITATGQRVTLRCSPRSGDLSVYWYQQSLDQGLQFLIQYYNGEERAKGNILERFSAQQFPDLHSELNLSSLELGDSALYFCASSLSGANTGELFFGEGSRLTVL.

The chain has TRBV7-2 and TRBJ2-3; unclear D gene. CDR1 SGHTA and CDR2 FQGNSA come from the germline V gene. The CDR3 covers 16 residues. Trimming stripped 5 bases from V and 0 bases from J, with 15 bases between. CDR3 in DNA: TGTGCCAGCAGCCCCAAGCCGGGTACTAGCACAGATACGCAGTATTTT. It codes for CASSPKPGTSTDTQYF.

The V gene is TRBV5-1, the J gene TRBJ2-5; 8 nucleotides match TRBD1. CDR3 length equals 15 residues. V dropped 4 bases and J dropped 0; count of bases not matched to a gene: 5. Germline CDR1 is SGHRS and CDR2 is YFSETQ. This CDR3 reads CASSTDRGNQETQYF. DNA of the CDR3: TGCGCCAGCAGCACCGACAGGGGCAACCAAGAGACCCAGTACTTC.

This clone has more than one count but fewer than ten. The chain carries TRBV6-5 and TRBJ1-5, with TRBD1 matching 7 bases. V lost 4 bases to trimming and J lost 0 bases; unmatched junction nucleotides: 3. Germline values: CDR1 MNHEY, CDR2 SVGAGI. The CDR3 consists of 15 residues. In DNA, the CDR3 is TGTGCCAGCAGTTCCGGGACAGCTAGCAATCAGCCCCAGCATTTT. Its translation: CASSSGTASNQPQHF.

This rearrangement joins TRBV28 to TRBJ2-7; perhaps TRBD2 as D (7 bases). The CDR3 contains 16 residues. Trimming removed 1 base from V and 6 bases from J, with 19 bases in between. Germline CDR1 is MDHEN and CDR2 is SYDVKM. The chain's CDR3 is CASSLSEAGTMGEQYF. The CDR3 DNA reads TGTGCCAGCAGTTTATCGGAAGCGGGGACAATGGGCGAGCAGTACTTC.

This clone has only one observation. The genes are TRBV7-9 and TRBJ2-7; 8 bases line up with TRBD1. The V gene end was trimmed by 1 base and the J gene end by 5 bases; junction bases not matched to a gene: 7. The CDR3 loop spans 15 amino acids. Germline CDR1 SEHNR, CDR2 FQNEAQ (reference sequence). The CDR3 bases are TGTGCCAGCAGCTTAGGGCGACAGGGGCATCACGAGCAGTACTTC. It translates to CASSLGRQGHHEQYF.